This T cell receptor (beta chain) was captured by sequencing in a study of blood T cell repertoires in COVID-19. Study summary: Whether acute or convalescent, the COVID-19 samples came from the United States, Italy and Spain. T cells, B-cell-depleted T cells, or PBMCs provided the cDNA or gDNA that served as material.

Per the germline V gene, CDR1 is GTSNPN and CDR2 is SVGIG (reference sequence). With 1 base removed from V and 4 bases from J, the gap between germline ends came to 5 bases. This CDR3 is 12 amino acids long. Per the study methods: Estimation of nucleated cell counts relied on the amplification of reference gene primers. Only in-frame clones appear in the TCRdb table, and some are missing; sequencing was by immunoSEQ multiplex PCR. V, J and clone size are taken as reported in that table, and D and trimming were inferred from the DNA itself. Of some 200,000 clones in the sample, approximately 83% were seen once. Enrolled during active infection, Seattle patients were then followed longitudinally.

The sequenced material came from peripheral blood. This TCR was recovered from a woman in her 30s with COVID-19, enrolled during active disease. This chain links TRBV30 with TRBJ2-1; D remains unclear. CDR3 bases: TGTGCCTGGAGTGCAGATTACAATGAGCAGTTCTTC. Amino acids: CAWSADYNEQFF.